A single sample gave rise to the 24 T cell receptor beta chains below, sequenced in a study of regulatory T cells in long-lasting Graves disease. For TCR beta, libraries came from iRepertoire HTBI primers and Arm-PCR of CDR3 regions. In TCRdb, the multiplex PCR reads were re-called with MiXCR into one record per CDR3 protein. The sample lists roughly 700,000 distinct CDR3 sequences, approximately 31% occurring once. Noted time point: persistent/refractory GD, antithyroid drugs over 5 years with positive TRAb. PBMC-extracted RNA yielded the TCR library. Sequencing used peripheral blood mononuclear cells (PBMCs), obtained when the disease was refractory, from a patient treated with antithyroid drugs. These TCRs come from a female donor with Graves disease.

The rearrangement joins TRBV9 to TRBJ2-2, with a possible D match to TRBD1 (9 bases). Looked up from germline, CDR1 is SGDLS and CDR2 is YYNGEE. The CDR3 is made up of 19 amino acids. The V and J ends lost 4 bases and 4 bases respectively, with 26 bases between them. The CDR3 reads CASSPRTGAGSGSTGELFF. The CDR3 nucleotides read TGTGCCAGCAGCCCTCGGACAGGGGCCGGGAGCGGGAGCACCGGGGAGCTGTTTTTT.

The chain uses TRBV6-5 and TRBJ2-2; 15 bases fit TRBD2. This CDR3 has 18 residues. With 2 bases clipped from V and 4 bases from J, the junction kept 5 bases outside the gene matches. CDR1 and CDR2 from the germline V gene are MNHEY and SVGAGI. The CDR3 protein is CASSYLGLAGGVTGELFF. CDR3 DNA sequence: TGTGCCAGCAGTTACCTGGGACTAGCGGGAGGTGTCACCGGGGAGCTGTTTTTT.

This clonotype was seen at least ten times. Here the CDR3 reads CASSFSLINEQYF. The CDR3 DNA is TGTGCCAGCAGTTTTAGTCTGATCAACGAGCAGTACTTC. This chain connects TRBV12-3 or TRBV12-4 to TRBJ2-7; no definite D call. CDR3 length: 13 residues. Trimming left V 3 bases short and J 5 bases short, with 11 bases between.

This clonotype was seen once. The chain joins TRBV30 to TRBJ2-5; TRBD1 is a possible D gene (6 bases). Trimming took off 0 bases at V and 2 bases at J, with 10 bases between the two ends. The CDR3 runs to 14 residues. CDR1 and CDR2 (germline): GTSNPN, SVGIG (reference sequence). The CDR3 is CAWSVGQIQETQYF. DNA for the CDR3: TGTGCCTGGAGTGTTGGACAGATACAAGAGACCCAGTACTTC.

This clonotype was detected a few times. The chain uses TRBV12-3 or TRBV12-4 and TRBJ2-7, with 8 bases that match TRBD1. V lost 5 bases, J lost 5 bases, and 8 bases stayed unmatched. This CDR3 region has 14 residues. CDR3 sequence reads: CASSPDRGTHEQYF. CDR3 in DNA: TGTGCCAGCAGTCCAGACAGGGGTACACACGAGCAGTACTTC.

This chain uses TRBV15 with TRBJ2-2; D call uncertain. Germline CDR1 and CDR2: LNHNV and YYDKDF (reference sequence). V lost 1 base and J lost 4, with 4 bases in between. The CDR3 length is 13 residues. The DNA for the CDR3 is TGTGCCACCAGCAGAGTCCGCACCGGGGAGCTGTTTTTT. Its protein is CATSRVRTGELFF.

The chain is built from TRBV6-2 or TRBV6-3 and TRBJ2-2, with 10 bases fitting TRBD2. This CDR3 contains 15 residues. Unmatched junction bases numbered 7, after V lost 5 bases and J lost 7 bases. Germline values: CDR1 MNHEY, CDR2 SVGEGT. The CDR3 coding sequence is TGTGCCAGCAGTAGCCTAGCGGGAGCCTTCGGGGAGCTGTTTTTT. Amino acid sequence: CASSSLAGAFGELFF.

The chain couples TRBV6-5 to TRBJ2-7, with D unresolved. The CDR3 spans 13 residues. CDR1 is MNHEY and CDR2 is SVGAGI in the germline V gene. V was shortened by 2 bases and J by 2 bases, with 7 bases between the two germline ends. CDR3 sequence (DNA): TGTGCCAGCAGTTACCAAATAACCTACGAGCAGTACTTC. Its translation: CASSYQITYEQYF.

This CDR3 reads CASRVQGEATNEKLFF. CDR3 nucleotide sequence: TGTGCCAGCAGGGTACAGGGGGAGGCAACTAATGAAAAACTGTTTTTT. The chain has TRBV12-3 or TRBV12-4 and TRBJ1-4, with TRBD1 matching 8 bases. The CDR3 has 16 amino acids. V shed 6 bases and J 0 bases; nucleotides not matched to a gene: 6.

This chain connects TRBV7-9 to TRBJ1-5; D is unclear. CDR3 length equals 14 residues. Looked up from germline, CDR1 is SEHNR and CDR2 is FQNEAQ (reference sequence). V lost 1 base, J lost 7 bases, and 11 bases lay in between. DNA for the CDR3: TGTGCCAGCAGCTTAGGGAGCGTGAGGCAGCCCCAGCATTTT. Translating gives CASSLGSVRQPQHF.

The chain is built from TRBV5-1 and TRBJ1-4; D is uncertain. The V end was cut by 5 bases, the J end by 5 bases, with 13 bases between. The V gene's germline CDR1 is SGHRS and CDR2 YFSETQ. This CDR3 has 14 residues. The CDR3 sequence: CASSQGLMNEKLFF. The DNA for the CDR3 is TGCGCCAGCAGTCAAGGGTTAATGAATGAAAAACTGTTTTTT.

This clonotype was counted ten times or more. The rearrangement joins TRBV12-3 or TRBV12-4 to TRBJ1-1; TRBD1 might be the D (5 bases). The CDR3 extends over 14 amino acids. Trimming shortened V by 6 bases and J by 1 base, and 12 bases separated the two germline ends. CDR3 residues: CASRPGLTNTEAFF. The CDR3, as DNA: TGTGCCAGCAGACCGGGACTGACGAACACTGAAGCTTTCTTT.

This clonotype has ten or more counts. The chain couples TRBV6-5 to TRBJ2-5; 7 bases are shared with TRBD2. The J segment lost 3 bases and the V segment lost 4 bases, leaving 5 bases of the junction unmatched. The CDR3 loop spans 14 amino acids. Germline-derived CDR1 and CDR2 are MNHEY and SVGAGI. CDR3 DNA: TGTGCCAGCAGTTCGCCCCTAGCGGAAGAGACCCAGTACTTC. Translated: CASSSPLAEETQYF.

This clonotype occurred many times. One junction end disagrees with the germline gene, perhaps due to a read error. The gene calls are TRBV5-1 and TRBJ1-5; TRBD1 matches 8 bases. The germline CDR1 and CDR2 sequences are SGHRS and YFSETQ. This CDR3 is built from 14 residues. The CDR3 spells CASSLTGGDQPQHF. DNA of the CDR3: TGTGCCAGCAGCTTAACAGGGGGAGATCAGCCCCAGCATTTT.

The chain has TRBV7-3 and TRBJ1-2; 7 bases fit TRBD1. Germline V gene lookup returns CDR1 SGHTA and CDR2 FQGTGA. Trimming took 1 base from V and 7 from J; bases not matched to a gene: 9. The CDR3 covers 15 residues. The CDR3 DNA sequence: TGTGCCAGCAGCTTAAACCACAGGGGATTGGGTGGCTACACCTTC. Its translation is CASSLNHRGLGGYTF.

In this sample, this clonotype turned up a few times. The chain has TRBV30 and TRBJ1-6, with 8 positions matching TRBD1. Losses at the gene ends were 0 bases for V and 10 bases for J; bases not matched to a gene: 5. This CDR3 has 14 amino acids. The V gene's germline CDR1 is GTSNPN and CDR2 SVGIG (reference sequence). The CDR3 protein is CAWSVDRAQSPLHF. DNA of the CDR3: TGTGCCTGGAGTGTGGACAGGGCGCAATCACCCCTCCACTTT.

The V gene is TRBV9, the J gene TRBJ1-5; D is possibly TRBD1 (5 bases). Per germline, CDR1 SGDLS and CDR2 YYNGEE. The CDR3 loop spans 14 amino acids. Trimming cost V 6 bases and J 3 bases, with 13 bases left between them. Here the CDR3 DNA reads TGTGCCAGCAAATTGAAGGACAACAATCAGCCCCAGCATTTT. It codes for CASKLKDNNQPQHF.

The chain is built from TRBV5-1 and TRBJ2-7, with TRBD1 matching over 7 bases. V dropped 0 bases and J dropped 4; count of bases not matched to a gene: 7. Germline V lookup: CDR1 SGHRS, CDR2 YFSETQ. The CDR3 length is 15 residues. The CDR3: CASSLEATGQYEQYF. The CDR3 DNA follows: TGCGCCAGCAGCTTGGAGGCGACAGGGCAATACGAGCAGTACTTC.

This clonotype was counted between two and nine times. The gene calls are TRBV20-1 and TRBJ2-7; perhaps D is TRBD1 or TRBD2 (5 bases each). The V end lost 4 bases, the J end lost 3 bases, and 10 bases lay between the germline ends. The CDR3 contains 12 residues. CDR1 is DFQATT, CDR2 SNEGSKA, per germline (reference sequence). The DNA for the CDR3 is TGCAGTGCTACCCGGGACGGCTACGAGCAGTACTTC. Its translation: CSATRDGYEQYF.

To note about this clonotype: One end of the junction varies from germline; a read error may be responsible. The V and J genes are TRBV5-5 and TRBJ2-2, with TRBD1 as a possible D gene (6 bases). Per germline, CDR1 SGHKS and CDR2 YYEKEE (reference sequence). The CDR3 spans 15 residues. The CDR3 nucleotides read TGTGCCAGCATCTTGGGGGCGCAGAGCACCGGGGAGCTGTTTTTT. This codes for CASILGAQSTGELFF.

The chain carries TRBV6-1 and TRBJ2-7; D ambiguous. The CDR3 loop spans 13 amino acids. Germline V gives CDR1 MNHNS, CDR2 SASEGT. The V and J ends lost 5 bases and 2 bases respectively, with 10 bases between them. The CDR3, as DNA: TGTGCCAGCAGTCCCTATTCCGCCTACGAGCAGTACTTC. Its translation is CASSPYSAYEQYF.

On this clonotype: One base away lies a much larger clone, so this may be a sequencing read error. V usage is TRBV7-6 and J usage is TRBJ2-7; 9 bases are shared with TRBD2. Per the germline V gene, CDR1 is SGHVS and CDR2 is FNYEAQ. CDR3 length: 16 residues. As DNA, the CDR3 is TGTGCCAACAGCTTAGAACTAGCGGGTGCATCCTACGAGCAGTACTTC. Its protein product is CANSLELAGASYEQYF.

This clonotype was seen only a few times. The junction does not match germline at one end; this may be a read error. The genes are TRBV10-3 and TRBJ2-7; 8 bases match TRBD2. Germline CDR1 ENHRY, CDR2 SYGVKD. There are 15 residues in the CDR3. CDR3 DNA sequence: TGTGCCAGCAGTGAACTAGCGGCCGACTCCTACGAGCAGTACTTC. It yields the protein CASSELAADSYEQYF.

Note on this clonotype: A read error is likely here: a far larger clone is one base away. CDR3 nucleotide sequence: TGTGCCAGCAGCTTAGGGACAGAGAACACCGGGGAGCTGTTTTTT. Its protein product is CASSLGTENTGELFF. This chain uses TRBV7-2 with TRBJ2-2; a weak D match, TRBD1 (6 bases). Trimming removed 1 base at V and 1 base at J, with 7 bases between. This CDR3 spans 15 amino acids. CDR1 and CDR2 from the germline V gene are SGHTA and FQGNSA.